The next 19 T cell receptor beta chains were all read from a single sample in a study of blood T cell repertoires in COVID-19. Here immunoSEQ multiplex PCR was the method, and the copy in TCRdb shows in-frame clones only, minus some. The table includes about 270,000 clones, roughly 84% detected once. The sample comprised peripheral blood. The receptors were gathered from a young woman with acute or convalescent COVID-19.

V usage is TRBV7-8 and J usage is TRBJ2-1, with D hard to call. Germline V lookup: CDR1 SGHVS, CDR2 FQNEAQ. The CDR3 consists of 13 residues. The V end lost 1 base, the J end lost 6 bases, and 7 bases lay between the germline ends. CDR3 in DNA: TGTGCCAGCAGCTTAGAGGCTAGCAATGAGCAGTTCTTC. This gives the protein CASSLEASNEQFF.

The chain joins TRBV9 to TRBJ2-7; 7 nucleotides line up with TRBD1. This CDR3 comprises 15 residues. Per germline, CDR1 SGDLS and CDR2 YYNGEE. Losses at the gene ends were 4 bases for V and 0 bases for J; bases not matched to a gene: 7. CDR3 loop: CASSISGQHSYEQYF. Written as DNA, the CDR3 is TGTGCCAGCAGCATCTCGGGACAGCACTCCTACGAGCAGTACTTC.

V and J are TRBV9 and TRBJ2-3, with a weak D call TRBD2 (5 bases). V lost 0 bases and J lost 2, with 16 bases in between. In germline, CDR1 is SGDLS, CDR2 YYNGEE. This CDR3 has 17 residues. CDR3 residues: CASSVAPFGADTDTQYF. For the CDR3, the DNA is TGTGCCAGCAGCGTAGCCCCATTCGGAGCGGACACAGATACGCAGTATTTT.

The V gene is TRBV6-5, the J gene TRBJ1-3; D uncertain. Germline V gene sequence: CDR1 MNHEY, CDR2 SVGAGI. The germline V and J ends were trimmed by 2 bases and 9 bases, with 17 bases remaining between them. The CDR3 extends over 15 amino acids. CDR3 protein: CASSYTTDTRGTIYF. CDR3 coding DNA: TGTGCCAGCAGTTACACGACTGACACTCGGGGCACCATATATTTT.

The chain employs TRBV28 and TRBJ2-4; 7 positions match TRBD2. This CDR3 has 12 amino acids. In germline, CDR1 is MDHEN, CDR2 SYDVKM. J was trimmed by 16 bases and V by 3 bases; bases with no gene match: 9. The DNA of the CDR3 is TGTGCCAGCAGTTTTGGGTCGGGGGGAACATACTTC. This gives the protein CASSFGSGGTYF.

This chain connects TRBV18 to TRBJ1-1, with D uncertain. The germline V gene encodes CDR1 KGHSH and CDR2 LQKENI. The CDR3 has 14 residues. V lost 0 bases to trimming and J lost 11 bases, with 16 bases between them. The CDR3, as DNA: TGTGCCAGCTCACCACCGGGCGGAGGAGGGTGGGCTTTCTTT. Translating gives CASSPPGGGGWAFF.

The rearrangement joins TRBV10-3 to TRBJ1-2; D gene unclear. Trimming removed 4 bases from V and 5 bases from J, with 11 bases in between. The germline V gene has CDR1 ENHRY and CDR2 SYGVKD. The CDR3 sequence is 13 residues long. CDR3 protein: CAISVEEPYGYTF. As DNA, the CDR3 is TGTGCCATCAGTGTAGAAGAGCCATATGGCTACACCTTC.

This clone appeared once. This sequence joins TRBV12-3 or TRBV12-4 and TRBJ2-1; TRBD2 aligns across 10 bases. This CDR3 has 13 amino acids. V shed 10 bases, J shed 7 bases, and the junction held 7 bases outside the gene matches. CDR3 sequence reads: CATRTSGANEQFF. The CDR3 bases are TGTGCCACCCGGACTAGCGGAGCTAATGAGCAGTTCTTC.

This chain joins TRBV7-9 and TRBJ2-1; maybe TRBD1 (5 bases). CDR3 size: 15 residues. Trimming removed 3 bases at V and 5 bases at J, with 14 bases between. CDR1 is SEHNR and CDR2 is FQNEAQ in the germline V gene (reference sequence). CDR3 in amino acids: CASSFPLATDNEQFF. The CDR3 DNA follows: TGTGCCAGCAGCTTTCCTCTGGCGACAGACAATGAGCAGTTCTTC.

The rearrangement joins TRBV6-5 to TRBJ1-4; perhaps TRBD1 as D (5 bases). Trimming took off 5 bases at V and 2 bases at J, with 9 bases between the two ends. The CDR3 contains 14 residues. Per germline, CDR1 MNHEY and CDR2 SVGAGI. The CDR3 nucleotides read TGTGCCAGCAGTCTCGGGGGGACTAATGAAAAACTGTTTTTT. It translates to CASSLGGTNEKLFF.

The rearrangement uses TRBV30 and TRBJ1-2, with D possibly matching TRBD1 (5 bases). The germline gives CDR1 GTSNPN, CDR2 SVGIG (reference sequence). Trimming shortened V by 4 bases and J by 7 bases, and 19 bases separated the two germline ends. CDR3 length equals 14 residues. The CDR3 loop is CAWKVRRADGGYTF. In DNA, the CDR3 is TGTGCCTGGAAGGTCCGCAGGGCCGACGGTGGCTACACCTTC.

The chain is built from TRBV5-4 and TRBJ2-2; D is unresolved. Per germline, CDR1 SGHNT and CDR2 YYREEE (reference sequence). The CDR3 totals 13 residues. Trimming removed 1 base from V and 4 bases from J, with 5 bases in between. The DNA of the CDR3 is TGTGCCAGCAGCTTGCCGGGCACCGGGGAGCTGTTTTTT. It is translated as CASSLPGTGELFF.

The chain has TRBV21-1 and TRBJ2-2; the table assigns TRBD1, which was not confirmed against the DNA. TRBV21-1 has pseudogene status. This CDR3 has 17 residues. The CDR3 DNA follows: TGTGCCAGCAGCAAAAGCTTACGCACAGGGGGCCCCGGGGAGCTGTTTTTT. Amino acids: CASSKSLRTGGPGELFF.

The sample holds a few counts of this clone. This sequence joins TRBV13 and TRBJ2-5; a possible D gene is TRBD1 (6 bases). Germline CDR1 reads PRHDT; CDR2 reads FYEKMQ (reference sequence). V was clipped by 5 bases and J by 3 bases, with 16 bases between them. CDR3 size: 15 residues. CDR3: CASSLPPGQKETQYF. In DNA form, the CDR3 reads TGTGCCAGCAGCCTACCCCCTGGACAGAAAGAGACCCAGTACTTC.

V gene TRBV6-4 combines with J gene TRBJ2-1; D remains ambiguous. CDR1 and CDR2 from the germline V gene are MRHNA and SNTAGT. The V end lost 6 bases, the J end lost 7 bases, and 22 bases lay between the germline ends. There are 16 residues in the CDR3. CDR3 sequence (DNA): TGTGCCAGCAGCCCCATCTCCGGAGTACCCTCGAATGAGCAGTTCTTC. Amino acids: CASSPISGVPSNEQFF.

This clone was picked up a small number of times. V usage is TRBV27 and J usage is TRBJ2-2; TRBD1 aligns across 10 bases. Trimming took 4 bases from V and 2 from J; bases not matched to a gene: 7. The CDR3 runs 17 residues. Germline CDR1 reads MNHEY; CDR2 reads SMNVEV (reference sequence). The CDR3 protein is CASSSLGQGVNTGELFF. Here the CDR3 DNA reads TGTGCCAGCAGTTCCCTCGGACAGGGGGTTAACACCGGGGAGCTGTTTTTT.

The chain couples TRBV27 to TRBJ2-7; perhaps TRBD1 as D (5 bases). The CDR3 consists of 15 residues. V was pared by 6 bases and J by 3 bases, with 18 bases between. Germline lookup yields CDR1 MNHEY and CDR2 SMNVEV (reference sequence). The CDR3 nucleotides are TGTGCCAGCAGCCCGGACACCAATCGCTACTACGAGCAGTACTTC. Translating it yields CASSPDTNRYYEQYF.

This chain links TRBV7-2 with TRBJ2-5, with 9 bases that match TRBD1. Germline V lookup: CDR1 SGHTA, CDR2 FQGNSA. V shed 5 bases, J shed 2 bases, and the junction held 6 bases outside the gene matches. CDR3 length: 15 amino acids. The DNA for the CDR3 is TGTGCCAGCAGCCCAGGACAGGGGTGGCAAGAGACCCAGTACTTC. Translation: CASSPGQGWQETQYF.

With respect to this clone: The sample holds other DNA sequences that translate to the same CDR3. This chain connects TRBV7-9 to TRBJ2-1; 10 bases map to TRBD2. From germline, CDR1 is SEHNR and CDR2 FQNEAQ (reference sequence). The CDR3 sequence is 15 residues long. With V trimmed by 4 bases and J by 0 bases, 0 bases remained unmatched. The CDR3 DNA follows: TGTGCCAGCAGCTGGACTAGCGGCTCCTACAATGAGCAGTTCTTC. Encoded protein: CASSWTSGSYNEQFF.